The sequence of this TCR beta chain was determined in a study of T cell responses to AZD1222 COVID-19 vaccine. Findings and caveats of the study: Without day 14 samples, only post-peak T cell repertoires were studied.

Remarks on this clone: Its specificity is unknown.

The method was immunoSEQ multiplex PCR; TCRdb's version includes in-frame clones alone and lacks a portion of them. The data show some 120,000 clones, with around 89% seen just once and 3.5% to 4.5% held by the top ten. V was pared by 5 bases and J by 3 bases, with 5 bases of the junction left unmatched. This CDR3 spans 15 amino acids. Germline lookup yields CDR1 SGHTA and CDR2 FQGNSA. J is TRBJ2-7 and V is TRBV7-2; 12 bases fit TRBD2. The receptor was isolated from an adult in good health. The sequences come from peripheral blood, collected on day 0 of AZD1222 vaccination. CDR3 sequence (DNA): TGTGCCAGCAGCCCTAGCGGGGGGGCCTTCTACGAGCAGTACTTC. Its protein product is CASSPSGGAFYEQYF.